The 14 T cell receptor beta chains given below trace back to one sample, sequenced in a study of T cell responses to AZD1222 COVID-19 vaccine. TCRdb's table, derived via immunoSEQ multiplex PCR, lists solely in-frame clones and lacks some. The repertoire holds 110,000 to 150,000 clones, almost 90% seen once, with nearly 3.5% in the top ten. The sample in question was peripheral blood, obtained on day 0 of AZD1222 vaccination. The receptors stem from an adult in good health.

The chain recombines TRBV18 with TRBJ1-5; D unclear. Per germline, CDR1 KGHSH and CDR2 LQKENI. This CDR3 is built from 15 residues. V lost 2 bases and J lost 1, with 9 bases in between. The DNA of the CDR3 is TGTGCCAGCTCACCAATGCGGACCAGCAATCAGCCCCAGCATTTT. As protein: CASSPMRTSNQPQHF.

The chain combines TRBV6-5 with TRBJ1-4; 10 bases agree with TRBD1. Germline V gene data show CDR1 as MNHEY and CDR2 as SVGAGI. The CDR3 spans 14 residues. The J segment lost 6 bases and the V segment lost 6 bases, leaving 4 bases of the junction unmatched. CDR3 region: CASRTGGKYEKLFF. CDR3 in DNA: TGTGCCAGCAGGACAGGGGGCAAGTATGAAAAACTGTTTTTT.

The chain carries TRBV3-1 (or the pseudogene TRBV3-2) and TRBJ1-5; D remains ambiguous. This CDR3 is built from 13 residues. The ends were cut back, 5 bases at V and 5 bases at J, with 10 bases in the middle. CDR1 is LGHDT and CDR2 is YNNKEL in the germline V gene (reference sequence). The CDR3 bases are TGTGCCAGCAGCGCCCGAGGGTATCAGCCCCAGCATTTT. Its translation: CASSARGYQPQHF.

This sequence joins TRBV19 and TRBJ2-7; 7 bases agree with TRBD2. Germline loops: CDR1 LNHDA, CDR2 SQIVND (reference sequence). The V segment lost 3 bases and the J segment 0 bases; nucleotides outside the gene matches: 5. The CDR3 is 15 amino acids. The CDR3 sequence is CASSISSGSSYEQYF. CDR3 nucleotides: TGTGCCAGTAGTATTTCTAGCGGAAGCTCCTACGAGCAGTACTTC. The whole variable domain, remainder taken from reference TRBV19 and TRBJ2-7, is DGGITQSPKYLFRKEGQNVTLSCEQNLNHDAMYWYRQDPGQGLRLIYYSQIVNDFQKGDIAEGYSVSREKKESFPLTVTSAQKNPTAFYLCASSISSGSSYEQYFGPGTRLTVT.

This clone was counted once. This rearrangement joins TRBV11-3 to TRBJ2-7; 8 nucleotides align to TRBD1. V lost 5 bases, J lost 2 bases, and 8 bases stayed unmatched. This CDR3 contains 15 residues. The germline V gene encodes CDR1 SGHNT and CDR2 YENEEA. DNA for the CDR3: TGTGCCAGCAGCGATGCGAGGGGACAGGCCTACGAGCAGTACTTC. Its protein product is CASSDARGQAYEQYF.

This chain connects TRBV3-1 (or the pseudogene TRBV3-2) to TRBJ2-7; tentatively, D is TRBD1 (5 bases). Trimming removed 2 bases from V and 3 bases from J, with 8 bases in between. Germline CDR1 LGHDT, CDR2 YNNKEL (reference sequence). The CDR3 is 13 residues long. The CDR3 coding sequence is TGTGCCAGCAGCCAACTGGGGCTCTACGAGCAGTACTTC. This sequence encodes CASSQLGLYEQYF.

This chain uses TRBV29-1 with TRBJ1-1, with TRBD1 matching 9 bases. CDR1 and CDR2 (germline): SQVTM, ANQGSEA. Trimming cost V 2 bases and J 8 bases; bases outside gene matches: 6. The CDR3 spans 13 residues. This CDR3 is CSVETRDRAEAFF. CDR3 in DNA: TGCAGCGTTGAAACCCGGGACAGGGCCGAAGCTTTCTTT.

The chain recombines TRBV30 with TRBJ1-2, with D hard to call. CDR1 and CDR2 from the germline V gene are GTSNPN and SVGIG (reference sequence). V was shortened by 1 base and J by 5 bases, with 11 bases between the two germline ends. The CDR3 is 13 residues long. The CDR3 DNA is TGTGCCTGGAGTGAGATGGACTTATATGGCTACACCTTC. The encoded protein is CAWSEMDLYGYTF.

The rearrangement joins TRBV6-5 to TRBJ1-4; the D is unclear. This CDR3 spans 15 amino acids. V was cut by 2 bases and J by 0 bases, with 7 bases left in between. Germline values: CDR1 MNHEY, CDR2 SVGAGI. DNA of the CDR3: TGTGCCAGCAGTTACCGGTCCGCAACTAATGAAAAACTGTTTTTT. Translation: CASSYRSATNEKLFF.

The V call is TRBV7-8, the J call TRBJ2-7, with D possibly TRBD2 on 6 matching bases. With 4 bases removed from V and 0 bases from J, the gap between germline ends came to 19 bases. Germline CDR1 reads SGHVS; CDR2 reads FQNEAQ. The CDR3 consists of 17 residues. CDR3 in DNA: TGTGCCAGCAGCTCCATGGGGGACTCTGGGGGCTCCTACGAGCAGTACTTC. Amino acids: CASSSMGDSGGSYEQYF.

The chain combines TRBV7-3 with TRBJ2-3; maybe TRBD2 (5 bases). The CDR3 spans 15 residues. Germline values: CDR1 SGHTA, CDR2 FQGTGA. V was trimmed by 0 bases and J by 0 bases, leaving 7 bases between them. CDR3 nucleotide sequence: TGTGCCAGCAGCTTAACGGGAGTCAGCACAGATACGCAGTATTTT. Translated: CASSLTGVSTDTQYF.

The chain couples TRBV11-2 to TRBJ2-3; 9 bases match TRBD2. Germline CDR1 is SGHAT and CDR2 is FQNNGV. Germline trimming cut 1 base from V and 11 bases from J; bases unmatched to any gene: 1. The CDR3 is made up of 12 amino acids. CDR3 loop: CASSLGTSEQYF. The CDR3 nucleotides are TGTGCCAGCAGCTTAGGGACTAGCGAGCAGTATTTT.

V gene TRBV7-2 combines with J gene TRBJ2-1; D gene unclear. V was shortened by 5 bases and J by 7 bases, with 12 bases between the two germline ends. The CDR3 loop spans 13 amino acids. The germline V gene encodes CDR1 SGHTA and CDR2 FQGNSA. This CDR3 is CASSPRVGNEQFF. The CDR3 DNA reads as TGTGCCAGCAGCCCCCGTGTGGGGAATGAGCAGTTCTTC.

The chain has TRBV7-8 and TRBJ2-1; perhaps TRBD2 as D (5 bases). Germline CDR1 is SGHVS and CDR2 is FQNEAQ. This CDR3 comprises 15 residues. Between the trimmed V and J ends, which lost 1 base and 3 bases, there was a span of 10 bases. CDR3 loop: CASSLVGLHYNEQFF. CDR3 DNA sequence: TGTGCCAGCAGCTTAGTAGGACTTCACTACAATGAGCAGTTCTTC.